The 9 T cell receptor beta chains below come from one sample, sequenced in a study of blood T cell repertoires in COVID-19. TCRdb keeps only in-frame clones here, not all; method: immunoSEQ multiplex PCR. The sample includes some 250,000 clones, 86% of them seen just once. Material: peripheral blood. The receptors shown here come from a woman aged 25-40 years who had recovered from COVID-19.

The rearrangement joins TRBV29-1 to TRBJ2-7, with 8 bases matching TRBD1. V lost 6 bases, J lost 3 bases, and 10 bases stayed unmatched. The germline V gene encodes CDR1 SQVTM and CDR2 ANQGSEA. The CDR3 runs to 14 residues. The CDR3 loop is CSVYPTGANYEQYF. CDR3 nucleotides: TGCAGCGTCTACCCGACAGGGGCTAACTACGAGCAGTACTTC.

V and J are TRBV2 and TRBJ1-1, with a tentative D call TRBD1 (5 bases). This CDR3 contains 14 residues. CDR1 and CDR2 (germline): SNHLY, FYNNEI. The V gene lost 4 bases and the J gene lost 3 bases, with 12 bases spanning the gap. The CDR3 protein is CASSGRVWDTEAFF. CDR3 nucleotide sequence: TGTGCCAGCAGTGGCAGGGTCTGGGACACTGAAGCTTTCTTT.

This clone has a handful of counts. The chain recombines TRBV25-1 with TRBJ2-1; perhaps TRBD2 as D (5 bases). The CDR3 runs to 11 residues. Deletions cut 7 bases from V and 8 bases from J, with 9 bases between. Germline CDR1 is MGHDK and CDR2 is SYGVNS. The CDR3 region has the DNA TGTGCCAGCACTATCGGGGATGAGCAGTTCTTC. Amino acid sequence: CASTIGDEQFF.

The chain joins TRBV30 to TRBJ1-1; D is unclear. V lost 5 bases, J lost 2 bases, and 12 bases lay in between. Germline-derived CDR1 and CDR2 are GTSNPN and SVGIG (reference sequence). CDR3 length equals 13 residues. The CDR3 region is CAWSKVQNTEAFF. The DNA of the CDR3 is TGTGCCTGGTCTAAAGTGCAAAACACTGAAGCTTTCTTT.

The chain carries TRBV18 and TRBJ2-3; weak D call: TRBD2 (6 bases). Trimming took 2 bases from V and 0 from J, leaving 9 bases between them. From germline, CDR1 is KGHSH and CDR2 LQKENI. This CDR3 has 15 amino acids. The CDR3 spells CASSPAAGSTDTQYF. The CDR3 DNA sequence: TGTGCCAGCTCACCAGCCGCGGGGAGCACAGATACGCAGTATTTT.

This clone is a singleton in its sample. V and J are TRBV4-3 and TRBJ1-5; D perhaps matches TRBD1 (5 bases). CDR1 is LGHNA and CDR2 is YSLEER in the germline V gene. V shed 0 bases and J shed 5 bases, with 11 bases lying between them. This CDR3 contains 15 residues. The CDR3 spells CASSQDAGRDQPQHF. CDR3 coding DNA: TGCGCCAGCAGCCAAGATGCGGGGCGGGATCAGCCCCAGCATTTT.

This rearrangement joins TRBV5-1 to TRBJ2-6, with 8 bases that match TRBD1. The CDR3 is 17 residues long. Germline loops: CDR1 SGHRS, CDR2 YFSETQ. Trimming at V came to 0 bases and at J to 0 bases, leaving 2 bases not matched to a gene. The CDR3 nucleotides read TGCGCCAGCAGCTTGGCAACAGGGGGCTCTGGGGCCAACGTCCTGACTTTC. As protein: CASSLATGGSGANVLTF.

The CDR3, as DNA: TGTGCCAGCAGCTTACAGTTCGATGAGCAGTTCTTC. It specifies CASSLQFDEQFF. The chain employs TRBV7-9 and TRBJ2-1; D gene ambiguous. V was clipped by 2 bases and J by 8 bases, with 7 bases between them. Germline values: CDR1 SEHNR, CDR2 FQNEAQ (reference sequence). The CDR3 is made up of 12 amino acids.

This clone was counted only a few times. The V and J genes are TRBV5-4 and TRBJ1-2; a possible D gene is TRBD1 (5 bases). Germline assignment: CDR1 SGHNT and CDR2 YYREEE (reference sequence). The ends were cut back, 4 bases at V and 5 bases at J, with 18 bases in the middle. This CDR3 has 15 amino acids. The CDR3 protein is CASSPFQEGRYGYTF. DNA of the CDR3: TGTGCCAGCAGCCCGTTTCAGGAGGGGAGGTATGGCTACACCTTC.